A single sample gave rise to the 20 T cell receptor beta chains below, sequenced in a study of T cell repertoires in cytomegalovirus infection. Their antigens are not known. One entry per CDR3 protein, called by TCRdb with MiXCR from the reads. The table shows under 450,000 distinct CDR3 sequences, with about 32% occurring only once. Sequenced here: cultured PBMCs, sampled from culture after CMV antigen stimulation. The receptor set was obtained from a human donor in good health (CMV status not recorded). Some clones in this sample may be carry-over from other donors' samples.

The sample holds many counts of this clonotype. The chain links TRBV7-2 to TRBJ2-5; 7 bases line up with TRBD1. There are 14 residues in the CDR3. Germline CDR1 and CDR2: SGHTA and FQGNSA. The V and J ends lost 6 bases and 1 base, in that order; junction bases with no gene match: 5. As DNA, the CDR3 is TGTGCCAGCAGTTGGAGACAGGGCCAAGAGACCCAGTACTTC. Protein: CASSWRQGQETQYF.

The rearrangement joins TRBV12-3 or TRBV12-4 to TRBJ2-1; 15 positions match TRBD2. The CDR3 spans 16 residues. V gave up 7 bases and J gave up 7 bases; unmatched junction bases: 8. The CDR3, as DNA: TGTGCCAGCACCCGGACTAGCGGGAGGGCCATTAATGAGCAGTTCTTC. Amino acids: CASTRTSGRAINEQFF.

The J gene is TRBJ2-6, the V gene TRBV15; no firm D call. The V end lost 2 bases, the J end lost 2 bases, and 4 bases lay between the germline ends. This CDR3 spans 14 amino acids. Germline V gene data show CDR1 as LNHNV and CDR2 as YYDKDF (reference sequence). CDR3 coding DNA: TGTGCCACCAGCAGAACGGCTGGGGCCAACGTCCTGACTTTC. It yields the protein CATSRTAGANVLTF.

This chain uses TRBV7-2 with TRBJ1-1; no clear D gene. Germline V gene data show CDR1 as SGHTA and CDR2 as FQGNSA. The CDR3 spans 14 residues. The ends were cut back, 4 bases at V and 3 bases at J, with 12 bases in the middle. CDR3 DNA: TGTGCCAGCAGCTCAAAGCACAGTTACACTGAAGCTTTCTTT. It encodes CASSSKHSYTEAFF.

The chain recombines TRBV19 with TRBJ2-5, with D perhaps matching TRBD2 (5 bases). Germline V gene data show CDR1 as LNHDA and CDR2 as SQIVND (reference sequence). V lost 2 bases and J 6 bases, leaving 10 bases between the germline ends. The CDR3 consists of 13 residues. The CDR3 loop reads CASSISGLKTQYF. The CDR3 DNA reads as TGTGCCAGTAGTATAAGTGGACTGAAGACCCAGTACTTC.

CDR3 bases: TGTGCCAGCAGTGAAAGAGTGGGGGGGTCCTACAATGAGCAGTTCTTC. It yields the protein CASSERVGGSYNEQFF. The gene calls are TRBV2 and TRBJ2-1; the match to TRBD2 covers 7 bases. V lost 2 bases and J lost 1; bases outside the gene matches: 5. This CDR3 comprises 16 residues. Germline assignment: CDR1 SNHLY and CDR2 FYNNEI.

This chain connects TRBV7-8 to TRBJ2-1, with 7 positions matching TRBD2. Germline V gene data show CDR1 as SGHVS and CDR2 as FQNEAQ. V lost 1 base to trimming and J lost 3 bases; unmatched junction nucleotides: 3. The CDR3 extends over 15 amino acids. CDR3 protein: CASSLVGGVYNEQFF. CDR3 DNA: TGTGCCAGCAGCTTAGTGGGGGGGGTCTACAATGAGCAGTTCTTC.

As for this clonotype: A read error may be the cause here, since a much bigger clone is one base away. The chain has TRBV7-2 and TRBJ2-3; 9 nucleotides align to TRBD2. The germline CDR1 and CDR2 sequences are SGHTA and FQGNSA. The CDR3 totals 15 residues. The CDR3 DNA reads TGTGCCAGCAGCTTAACAGCGGGAGGCACAGATACGCAGTGTTTT. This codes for CASSLTAGGTDTQCF.

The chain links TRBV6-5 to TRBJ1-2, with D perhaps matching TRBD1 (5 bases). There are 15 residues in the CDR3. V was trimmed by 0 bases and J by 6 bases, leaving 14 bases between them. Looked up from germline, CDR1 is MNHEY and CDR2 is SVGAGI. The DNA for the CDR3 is TGTGCCAGCAGTTACTCCGTCCCAGGGCGCGATGGCTACACCTTC. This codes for CASSYSVPGRDGYTF.

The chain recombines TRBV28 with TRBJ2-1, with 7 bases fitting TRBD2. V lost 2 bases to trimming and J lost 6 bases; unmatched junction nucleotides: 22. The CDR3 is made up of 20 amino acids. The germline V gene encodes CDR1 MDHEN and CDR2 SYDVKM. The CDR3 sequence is CASSLDPSWPSGGGINEQFF. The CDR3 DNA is TGTGCCAGCAGTTTAGATCCGAGTTGGCCTAGCGGAGGAGGGATCAATGAGCAGTTCTTC.

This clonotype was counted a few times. CDR3 protein: CASTRGTGGAYGYTF. CDR3 in DNA: TGTGCCAGCACCAGGGGGACAGGGGGCGCCTATGGCTACACCTTC. This chain uses TRBV6-8 with TRBJ1-2; 12 nucleotides match TRBD1. CDR1 and CDR2 (germline): MNHGY, SAAAGT. The CDR3 runs 15 residues. Unmatched junction bases numbered 7, after V lost 7 bases and J lost 4 bases.

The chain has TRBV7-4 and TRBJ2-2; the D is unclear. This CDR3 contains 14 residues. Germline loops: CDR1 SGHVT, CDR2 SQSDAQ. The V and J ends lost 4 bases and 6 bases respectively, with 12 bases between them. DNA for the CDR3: TGTGCCAGCAGCTCCCACCGAACTCCCGGGGAGCTGTTTTTT. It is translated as CASSSHRTPGELFF. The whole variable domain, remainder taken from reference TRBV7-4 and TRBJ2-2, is GAGVSQSPRYKVAKRGRDVALRCDSISGHVTLYWYRQTLGQGSEVLTYSQSDAQRDKSGRPSGRFSAERPERSVSTLKIQRTEQGDSAVYLCASSSHRTPGELFFGEGSRLTVL.

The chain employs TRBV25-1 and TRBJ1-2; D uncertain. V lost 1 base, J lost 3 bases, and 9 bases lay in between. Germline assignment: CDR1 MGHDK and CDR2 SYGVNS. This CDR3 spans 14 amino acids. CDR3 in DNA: TGTGCCAGCAGTGAATGGGCAGCCGACTATGGCTACACCTTC. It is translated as CASSEWAADYGYTF.

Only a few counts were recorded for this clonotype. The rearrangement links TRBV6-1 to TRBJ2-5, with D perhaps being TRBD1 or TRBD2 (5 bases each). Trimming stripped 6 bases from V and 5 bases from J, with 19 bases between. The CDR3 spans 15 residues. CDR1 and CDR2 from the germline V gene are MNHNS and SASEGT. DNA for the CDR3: TGTGCCAGCAGGGTCGACCAGTGGGGCGGGGAGACCCAGTACTTC. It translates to CASRVDQWGGETQYF.

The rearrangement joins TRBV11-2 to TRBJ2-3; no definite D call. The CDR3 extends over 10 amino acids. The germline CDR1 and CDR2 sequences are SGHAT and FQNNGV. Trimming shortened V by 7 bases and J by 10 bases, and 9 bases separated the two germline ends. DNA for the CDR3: TGTGCCAGCACCGGCCTAGCGCAGTATTTT. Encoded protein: CASTGLAQYF.

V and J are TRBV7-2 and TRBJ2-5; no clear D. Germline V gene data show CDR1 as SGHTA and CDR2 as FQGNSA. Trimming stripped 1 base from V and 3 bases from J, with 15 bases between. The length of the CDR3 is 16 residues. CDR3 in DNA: TGTGCCAGCAGCTTAGTCCCCGGATTGGGCGAAGAGACCCAGTACTTC. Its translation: CASSLVPGLGEETQYF.

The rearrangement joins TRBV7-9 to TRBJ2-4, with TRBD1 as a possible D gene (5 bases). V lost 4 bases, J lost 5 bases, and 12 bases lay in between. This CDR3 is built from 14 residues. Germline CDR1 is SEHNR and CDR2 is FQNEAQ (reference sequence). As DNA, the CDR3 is TGTGCCAGCAGCTCCGTTGGACAAGAAAACATTCAGTACTTC. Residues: CASSSVGQENIQYF.

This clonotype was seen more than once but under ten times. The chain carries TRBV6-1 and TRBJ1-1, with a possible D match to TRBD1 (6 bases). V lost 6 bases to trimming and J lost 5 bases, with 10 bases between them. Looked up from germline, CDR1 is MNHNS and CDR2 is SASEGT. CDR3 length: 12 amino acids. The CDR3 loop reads CASSRGFTEAFF. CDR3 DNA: TGTGCCAGCAGCAGGGGCTTTACTGAAGCTTTCTTT.

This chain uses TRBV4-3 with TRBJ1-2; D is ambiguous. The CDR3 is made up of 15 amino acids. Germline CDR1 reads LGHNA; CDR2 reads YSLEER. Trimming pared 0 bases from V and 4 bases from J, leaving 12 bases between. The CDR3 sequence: CASSQDSAAPYGYTF. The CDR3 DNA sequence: TGCGCCAGCAGCCAAGATAGTGCAGCACCCTATGGCTACACCTTC.

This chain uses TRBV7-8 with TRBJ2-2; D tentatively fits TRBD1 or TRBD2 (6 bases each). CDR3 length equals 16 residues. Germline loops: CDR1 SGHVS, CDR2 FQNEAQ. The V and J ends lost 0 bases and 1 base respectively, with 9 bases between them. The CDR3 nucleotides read TGTGCCAGCAGCTTAGCCGGGGGCCAGAACACCGGGGAGCTGTTTTTT. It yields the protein CASSLAGGQNTGELFF. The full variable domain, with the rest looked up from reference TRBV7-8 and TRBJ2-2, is GAGVSQSPRYKVAKRGQDVALRCDPISGHVSLFWYQQALGQGPEFLTYFQNEAQLDKSGLPSDRFFAERPEGSVSTLKIQRTQQEDSAVYLCASSLAGGQNTGELFFGEGSRLTVL.